Shown below are 6 T cell receptor beta chains from a single sample sequenced in a study of graft-versus-host responses after intestinal transplantation. The assay was immunoSEQ multiplex PCR, and TCRdb's table has in-frame clones only and misses some. The sample contains 75,000 to 100,000 clones, 90% of which appear only once. The sequencing used PBMCs, collected around 450 days after intestinal transplant. The receptors were sampled from a human patient who received an intestinal transplant, so some T cells may come from the graft donor.

This clone came up once. The V gene is TRBV11-1, the J gene TRBJ2-5; D might be TRBD1 (5 bases). Germline V gives CDR1 SGHAT, CDR2 FQDESV (reference sequence). The CDR3 length is 14 residues. The germline V and J ends were trimmed by 3 bases and 4 bases, with 12 bases remaining between them. CDR3 DNA sequence: TGTGCCAGCAGCTTCAGCAGGGCCGGAGAGACCCAGTACTTC. Translation gives CASSFSRAGETQYF.

This clone is a singleton in its sample. This rearrangement joins TRBV5-1 to TRBJ2-7; the D is unclear. V lost 1 base to trimming and J lost 0 bases, with 5 bases between them. This CDR3 comprises 13 residues. Germline loops: CDR1 SGHRS, CDR2 YFSETQ. The DNA of the CDR3 is TGCGCCAGCAGCTTGACGAGCTCCTACGAGCAGTACTTC. Protein: CASSLTSSYEQYF.

The chain links TRBV2 to TRBJ1-5, with a weak D call TRBD1 (5 bases). V was shortened by 3 bases and J by 2 bases, with 8 bases between the two germline ends. Germline loops: CDR1 SNHLY, CDR2 FYNNEI. The CDR3 totals 14 residues. CDR3 residues: CASSEGGGNQPQHF. CDR3 coding DNA: TGTGCCAGCAGTGAGGGGGGGGGCAATCAGCCCCAGCATTTT.

The J gene is TRBJ1-6, the V gene TRBV11-2; D gene uncertain. CDR1 and CDR2 from the germline V gene are SGHAT and FQNNGV. The CDR3 runs to 16 residues. Between the trimmed V and J ends, which lost 1 base and 2 bases, there was a span of 9 bases. The chain's CDR3 is CASSLAFRTYNSPLHF. In nucleotides, the CDR3 is TGTGCCAGCAGCTTAGCTTTCAGGACCTATAATTCACCCCTCCACTTT.

The gene calls are TRBV9 and TRBJ1-1, with D unclear. Germline V gives CDR1 SGDLS, CDR2 YYNGEE. V dropped 4 bases and J dropped 2 bases, with 6 bases sitting between them. The CDR3 is 12 amino acids. The CDR3 loop is CASSPRNTEAFF. The CDR3, as DNA: TGTGCCAGCAGCCCCCGTAACACTGAAGCTTTCTTT.

The chain carries TRBV7-6 and TRBJ1-1; no reliable D call. The germline gives CDR1 SGHVS, CDR2 FNYEAQ. This CDR3 spans 14 amino acids. Trimming cost V 0 bases and J 5 bases, with 10 bases left between them. The DNA of the CDR3 is TGTGCCAGCAGCTTAGCGCACGGTGGGACTGAAGCTTTCTTT. This translates into CASSLAHGGTEAFF.